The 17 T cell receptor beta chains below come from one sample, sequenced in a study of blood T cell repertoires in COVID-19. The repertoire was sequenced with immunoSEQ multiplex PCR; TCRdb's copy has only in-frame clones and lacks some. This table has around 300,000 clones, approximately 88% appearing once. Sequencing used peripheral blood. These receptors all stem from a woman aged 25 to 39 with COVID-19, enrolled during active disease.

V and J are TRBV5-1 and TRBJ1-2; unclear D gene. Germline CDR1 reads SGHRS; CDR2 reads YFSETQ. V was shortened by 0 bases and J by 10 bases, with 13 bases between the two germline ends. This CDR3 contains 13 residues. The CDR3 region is CASSLAAAPDYTF. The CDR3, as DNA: TGCGCCAGCAGCTTGGCCGCGGCGCCAGACTACACCTTC.

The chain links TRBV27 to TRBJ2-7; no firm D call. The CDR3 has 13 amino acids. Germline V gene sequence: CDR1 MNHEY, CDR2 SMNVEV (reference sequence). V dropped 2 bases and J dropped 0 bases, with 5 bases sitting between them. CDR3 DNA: TGTGCCAGCAGTTTACACAGCTCCTACGAGCAGTACTTC. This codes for CASSLHSSYEQYF.

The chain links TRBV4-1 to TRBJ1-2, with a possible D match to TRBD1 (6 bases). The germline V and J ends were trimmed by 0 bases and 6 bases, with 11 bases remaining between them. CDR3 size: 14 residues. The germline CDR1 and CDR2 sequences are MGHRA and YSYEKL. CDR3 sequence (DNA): TGCGCCAGCAGCCAAGACACAGGGAGGGATGGCTACACCTTC. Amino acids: CASSQDTGRDGYTF.

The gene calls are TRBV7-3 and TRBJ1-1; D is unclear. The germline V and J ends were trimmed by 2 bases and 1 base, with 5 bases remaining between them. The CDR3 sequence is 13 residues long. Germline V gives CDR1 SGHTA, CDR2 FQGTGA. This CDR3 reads CASSLSRNTEAFF. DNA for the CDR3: TGTGCCAGCAGCTTATCCCGGAACACTGAAGCTTTCTTT. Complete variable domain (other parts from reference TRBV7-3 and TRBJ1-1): GAGVSQTPSNKVTEKGKYVELRCDPISGHTALYWYRQSLGQGPEFLIYFQGTGAADDSGLPNDRFFAVRPEGSVSTLKIQRTERGDSAVYLCASSLSRNTEAFFGQGTRLTVV.

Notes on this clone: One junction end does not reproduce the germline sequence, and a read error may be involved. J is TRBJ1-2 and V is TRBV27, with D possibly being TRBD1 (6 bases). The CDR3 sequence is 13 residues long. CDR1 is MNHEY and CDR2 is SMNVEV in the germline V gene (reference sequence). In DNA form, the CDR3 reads TGTGTCAGCAGTTTAACAGGGCCCTATGGCTACACCTTC. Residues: CVSSLTGPYGYTF.

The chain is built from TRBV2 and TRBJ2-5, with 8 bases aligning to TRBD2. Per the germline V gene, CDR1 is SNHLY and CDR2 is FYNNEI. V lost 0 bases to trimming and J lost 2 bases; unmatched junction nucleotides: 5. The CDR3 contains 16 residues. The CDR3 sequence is CASSEALGGGQETQYF. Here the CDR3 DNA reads TGTGCCAGCAGTGAAGCGCTCGGGGGGGGACAAGAGACCCAGTACTTC.

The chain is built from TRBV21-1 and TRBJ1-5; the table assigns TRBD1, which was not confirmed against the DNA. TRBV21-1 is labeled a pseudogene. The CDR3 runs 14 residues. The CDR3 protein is CASSITGYNQPQHF. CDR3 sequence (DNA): TGTGCCAGCAGCATTACAGGCTACAATCAGCCCCAGCATTTT.

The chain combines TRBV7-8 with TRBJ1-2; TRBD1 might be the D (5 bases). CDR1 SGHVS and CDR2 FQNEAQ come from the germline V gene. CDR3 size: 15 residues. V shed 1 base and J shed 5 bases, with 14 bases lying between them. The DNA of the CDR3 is TGTGCCAGCAGCTTAGATCCGACAGTGACATATGGCTACACCTTC. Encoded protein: CASSLDPTVTYGYTF. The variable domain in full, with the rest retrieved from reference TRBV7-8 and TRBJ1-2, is GAGVSQSPRYKVAKRGQDVALRCDPISGHVSLFWYQQALGQGPEFLTYFQNEAQLDKSGLPSDRFFAERPEGSVSTLKIQRTQQEDSAVYLCASSLDPTVTYGYTFGSGTRLTVV.

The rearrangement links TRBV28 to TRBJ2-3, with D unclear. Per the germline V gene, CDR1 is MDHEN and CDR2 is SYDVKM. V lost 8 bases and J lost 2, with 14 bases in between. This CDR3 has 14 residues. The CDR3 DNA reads TGTGCCAGCGGCCTGAGACATGTCACAGATACGCAGTATTTT. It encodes CASGLRHVTDTQYF.

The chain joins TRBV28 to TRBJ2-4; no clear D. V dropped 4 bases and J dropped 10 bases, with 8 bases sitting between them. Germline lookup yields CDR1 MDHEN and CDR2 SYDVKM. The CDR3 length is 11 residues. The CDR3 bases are TGTGCCAGCAGTTCCCCTAAGATTCAGTACTTC. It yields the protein CASSSPKIQYF.

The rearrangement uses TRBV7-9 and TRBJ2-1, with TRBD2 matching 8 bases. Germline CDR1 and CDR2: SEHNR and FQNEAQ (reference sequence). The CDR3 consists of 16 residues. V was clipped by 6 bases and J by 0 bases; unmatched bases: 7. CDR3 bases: TGTGCCAGCAGAGCCATAGCGGGGAGCTCCTACAATGAGCAGTTCTTC. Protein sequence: CASRAIAGSSYNEQFF.

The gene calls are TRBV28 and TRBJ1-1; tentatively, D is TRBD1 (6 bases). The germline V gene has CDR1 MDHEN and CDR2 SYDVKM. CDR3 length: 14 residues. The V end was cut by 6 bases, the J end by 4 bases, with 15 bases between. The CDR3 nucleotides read TGTGCCAGCAGCACACCTGGGGGGGCCACTGAAGCTTTCTTT. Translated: CASSTPGGATEAFF.

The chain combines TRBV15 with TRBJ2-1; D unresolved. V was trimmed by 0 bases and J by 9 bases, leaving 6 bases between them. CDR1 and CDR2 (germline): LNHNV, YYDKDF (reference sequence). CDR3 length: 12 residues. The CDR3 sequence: CATSRDRGEQFF. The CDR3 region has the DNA TGTGCCACCAGCAGAGATCGAGGTGAGCAGTTCTTC.

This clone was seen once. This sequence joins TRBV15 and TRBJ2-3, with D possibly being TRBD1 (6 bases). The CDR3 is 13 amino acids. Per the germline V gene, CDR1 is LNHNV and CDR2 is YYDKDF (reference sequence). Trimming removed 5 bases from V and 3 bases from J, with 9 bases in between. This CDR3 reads CATSGTGTDTQYF. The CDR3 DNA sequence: TGTGCCACCAGCGGCACAGGGACAGATACGCAGTATTTT.

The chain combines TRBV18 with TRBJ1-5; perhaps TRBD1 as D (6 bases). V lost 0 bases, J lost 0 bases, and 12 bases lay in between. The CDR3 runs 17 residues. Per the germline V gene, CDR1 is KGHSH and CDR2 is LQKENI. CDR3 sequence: CASSPPTGYYSNQPQHF. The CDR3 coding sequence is TGTGCCAGCTCACCACCGACAGGATACTATAGCAATCAGCCCCAGCATTTT.

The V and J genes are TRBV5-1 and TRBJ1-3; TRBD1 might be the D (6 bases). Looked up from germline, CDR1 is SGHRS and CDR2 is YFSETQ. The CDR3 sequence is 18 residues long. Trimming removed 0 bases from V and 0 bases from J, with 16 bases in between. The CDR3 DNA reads TGCGCCAGCAGCTTGGTCCCACACCCAGGGGACTCTGGAAACACCATATATTTT. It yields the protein CASSLVPHPGDSGNTIYF. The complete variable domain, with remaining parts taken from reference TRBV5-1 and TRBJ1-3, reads KAGVTQTPRYLIKTRGQQVTLSCSPISGHRSVSWYQQTPGQGLQFLFEYFSETQRNKGNFPGRFSGRQFSNSRSEMNVSTLELGDSALYLCASSLVPHPGDSGNTIYFGEGSWLTVV.

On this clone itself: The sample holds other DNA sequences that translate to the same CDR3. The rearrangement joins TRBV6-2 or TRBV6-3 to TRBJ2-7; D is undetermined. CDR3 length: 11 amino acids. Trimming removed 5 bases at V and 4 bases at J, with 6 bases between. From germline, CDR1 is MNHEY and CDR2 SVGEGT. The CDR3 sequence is CASSLNYEQYF. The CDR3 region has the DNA TGTGCCAGCAGTCTAAATTACGAGCAGTACTTC.